Below are 10 T cell receptor beta chains sequenced from a single sample in a study of identical twins. From the 5' RACE reads, TCRdb called clonotypes with MiXCR, one entry per CDR3 protein. Of some 500,000 distinct CDR3 sequences in the sample, roughly 13% were seen once. The data also belong to a second study, concerning yellow fever vaccine responses in identical twins.

The specimen sequenced was CD4+ T cells sorted from blood. The source is a woman between 18 and 29 years old in good health.

Ten or more counts support this clonotype. The chain recombines TRBV14 with TRBJ1-1; D not resolved. The length of the CDR3 is 13 residues. V was shortened by 4 bases and J by 5 bases, with 11 bases between the two germline ends. Germline CDR1 reads SGHDN; CDR2 reads FVKESK. CDR3 nucleotide sequence: TGTGCCAGCAGCCCTAGTACTAGGACTGAAGCTTTCTTT. Translating it yields CASSPSTRTEAFF. The whole variable domain, filled in from reference TRBV14 and TRBJ1-1, reads EAGVTQFPSHSVIEKGQTVTLRCDPISGHDNLYWYRRVMGKEIKFLLHFVKESKQDESGMPNNRFLAERTGGTYSTLKVQPAELEDSGVYFCASSPSTRTEAFFGQGTRLTVV.

This clonotype turned up a few times. The J gene is TRBJ2-1, the V gene TRBV29-1, with D perhaps matching TRBD1 or TRBD2 (6 bases each). V was pared by 0 bases and J by 6 bases, with 9 bases between. Germline lookup yields CDR1 SQVTM and CDR2 ANQGSEA. The CDR3 has 13 residues. This CDR3 is CSVEEGGRNEQFF. CDR3 nucleotide sequence: TGCAGCGTTGAAGAAGGGGGGCGCAATGAGCAGTTCTTC.

This clonotype has more than one count but fewer than ten. The rearrangement links TRBV28 to TRBJ2-3, with TRBD2 matching over 9 bases. J was trimmed by 0 bases and V by 2 bases; bases with no gene match: 6. The length of the CDR3 is 17 residues. The germline V gene has CDR1 MDHEN and CDR2 SYDVKM. Here the CDR3 DNA reads TGTGCCAGCAGTTTACGGGGGACTAGCACCAGCACAGATACGCAGTATTTT. This encodes CASSLRGTSTSTDTQYF. The full variable domain, rest sourced from reference TRBV28 and TRBJ2-3, is DVKVTQSSRYLVKRTGEKVFLECVQDMDHENMFWYRQDPGLGLRLIYFSYDVKMKEKGDIPEGYSVSREKKERFSLILESASTNQTSMYLCASSLRGTSTSTDTQYFGPGTRLTVL.

This rearrangement joins TRBV7-2 to TRBJ2-1, with a weak D call TRBD2 (6 bases). Per germline, CDR1 SGHTA and CDR2 FQGNSA. The CDR3 is 12 amino acids. Deletions cut 5 bases from V and 15 bases from J, with 17 bases between. CDR3 amino acids: CASSQTSLAWFF. The DNA for the CDR3 is TGTGCCAGCAGCCAGACTAGTCTCGCATGGTTCTTC.

Only one count was recorded for this clonotype. Compared with germline, one end of the junction differs, possibly owing to a read error. The genes are TRBV20-1 and TRBJ2-7, with 7 positions matching TRBD1. This CDR3 has 15 residues. Germline V gives CDR1 DFQATT, CDR2 SNEGSKA (reference sequence). The CDR3 is CGATGTATIFYEQYF. Here the CDR3 DNA reads TGCGGTGCCACCGGGACAGCCACTATATTCTACGAGCAGTACTTC.

The chain combines TRBV20-1 with TRBJ1-5; 7 nucleotides match TRBD1. V shed 0 bases and J 1 base; nucleotides not matched to a gene: 15. The germline V gene has CDR1 DFQATT and CDR2 SNEGSKA (reference sequence). The CDR3 is 19 residues long. The CDR3 nucleotides read TGCAGTGCTAGAGAAAGATACAGGGGTATTATGTTCAGCAATCAGCCCCAGCATTTT. Its translation is CSARERYRGIMFSNQPQHF.

This clonotype was detected a few times. The CDR3 DNA reads TGTGCCAGCAGCTTGCAGCGGGGGCGCAGGAACGAGCAGTACTTC. Protein product: CASSLQRGRRNEQYF. The rearrangement joins TRBV5-6 to TRBJ2-7; 8 bases agree with TRBD2. The CDR3 totals 15 residues. V lost 1 base and J lost 5; bases outside the gene matches: 8. Germline values: CDR1 SGHDT, CDR2 YYEEEE.

The V gene is TRBV20-1, the J gene TRBJ2-3; 8 bases map to TRBD2. CDR1 is DFQATT, CDR2 SNEGSKA, per germline (reference sequence). V lost 4 bases to trimming and J lost 0 bases; unmatched junction nucleotides: 9. CDR3 length: 16 residues. The CDR3 loop is CSAKIGSSGSTDTQYF. Written as DNA, the CDR3 is TGCAGTGCTAAAATAGGGTCTAGCGGGAGCACAGATACGCAGTATTTT.

The CDR3 region is CASSVGTYEQYF. CDR3 coding DNA: TGTGCCAGCTCCGTTGGGACCTACGAGCAGTACTTC. This chain uses TRBV18 with TRBJ2-7; unclear D gene. Trimming stripped 6 bases from V and 2 bases from J, with 8 bases between. CDR1 and CDR2 (germline): KGHSH, LQKENI. This CDR3 is built from 12 residues.

V usage is TRBV9 and J usage is TRBJ1-1; D is unresolved. Germline-derived CDR1 and CDR2 are SGDLS and YYNGEE. CDR3 length equals 13 residues. V shed 4 bases and J shed 7 bases, with 14 bases lying between them. For the CDR3, the DNA is TGTGCCAGCAGCTTAAGAGCGGACGGTGAAGCTTTCTTT. Translated: CASSLRADGEAFF.